Listed here are 2 T cell receptor beta chains from one sample, sequenced in a study of blood T cell repertoires in COVID-19. TCRdb's table, derived via immunoSEQ multiplex PCR, lists solely in-frame clones and lacks some. The sample holds about 21,000 clones; 80% are singletons and the top ten take 9.5% to 15%. The specimen sequenced was peripheral blood. These receptors all stem from a man aged 55 to 70 with active COVID-19.

The chain recombines TRBV4-2 with TRBJ1-1, with D tentatively TRBD1 (6 bases). The CDR3 is 16 amino acids. The V gene's germline CDR1 is LGHNA and CDR2 YNFKEQ. V lost 0 bases and J lost 1, with 12 bases in between. CDR3 amino acids: CASSQDRRGGNTEAFF. The CDR3 DNA sequence: TGTGCCAGCAGCCAAGATCGCAGGGGTGGGAACACTGAAGCTTTCTTT.

V usage is TRBV3-1 (or the pseudogene TRBV3-2) and J usage is TRBJ2-7, with D maybe TRBD2 (6 bases). The V end lost 0 bases, the J end lost 9 bases, and 9 bases lay between the germline ends. The CDR3 is 12 amino acids. In germline, CDR1 is LGHDT, CDR2 YNNKEL (reference sequence). The CDR3 sequence is CASSQDRRGQYF. The CDR3 DNA sequence: TGTGCCAGCAGCCAAGATCGGAGGGGGCAGTACTTC.